This T cell receptor beta chain was sequenced during a study of cytomegalovirus exposure and HLA in healthy donors. Looking at the study overall: A prior study identified 90 million to 120 million unique TCR beta sequences from roughly 180 million T cells. Of some 360 genotyped donors, around 84% clustered with self-reported Caucasian donors. General study findings and limits: In a later analysis, TCR beta V- and J-gene trimming was associated with a missense DCLRE1C variant.

Healthy bone marrow donors supplied every sample. The germline gives CDR1 LNHNV, CDR2 YYDKDF (reference sequence). This CDR3 has 17 amino acids. The trim removed 4 bases at V and 1 base at J, leaving 4 bases unmatched. Primers for the PCR totalled 60 Vbeta and 13 Jbeta. The table came from immunoSEQ multiplex PCR; TCRdb's copy has only in-frame clones and leaves some out. Here the sample spans about 180,000 clones, about 80% being singletons. A note on this clone: Its antigen remains unknown.

Sequencing was performed on PBMCs. This receptor was obtained from a woman between 50 and 59 years old in good health and CMV-seropositive. The chain recombines TRBV15 with TRBJ2-6, with 10 bases matching TRBD1. CDR3 sequence: CATSISGQGSGANVLTF. The CDR3 nucleotides are TGTGCCACCAGCATTTCGGGACAGGGGTCTGGGGCCAACGTCCTGACTTTC.